Sequencing of this T cell receptor beta chain was carried out in a study of blood T cells in healthy people across ages. Germline assignment: CDR1 LGHDT and CDR2 YNNKEL (reference sequence). Trimming left V 6 bases short and J 4 bases short, with 15 bases between. The CDR3 contains 14 residues. Primed by a sample-barcoded 5' primer and a J-beta primer mix, a second PCR proceeded for about 7 to 11 cycles. TCRdb re-analysed the 5' RACE reads in MiXCR, keeping a single row per CDR3 protein. The sample records 550,000 to 750,000 distinct CDR3 sequences, under 25% being singletons. The receptor comes from a man aged 70-80 years in good health. The chain uses TRBV3-1 and TRBJ1-1; D gene ambiguous. Specimen: blood. The CDR3 region is CASSLFDKTTEAFF. The CDR3 DNA reads TGTGCCAGCAGTCTCTTCGATAAAACCACTGAAGCTTTCTTT.